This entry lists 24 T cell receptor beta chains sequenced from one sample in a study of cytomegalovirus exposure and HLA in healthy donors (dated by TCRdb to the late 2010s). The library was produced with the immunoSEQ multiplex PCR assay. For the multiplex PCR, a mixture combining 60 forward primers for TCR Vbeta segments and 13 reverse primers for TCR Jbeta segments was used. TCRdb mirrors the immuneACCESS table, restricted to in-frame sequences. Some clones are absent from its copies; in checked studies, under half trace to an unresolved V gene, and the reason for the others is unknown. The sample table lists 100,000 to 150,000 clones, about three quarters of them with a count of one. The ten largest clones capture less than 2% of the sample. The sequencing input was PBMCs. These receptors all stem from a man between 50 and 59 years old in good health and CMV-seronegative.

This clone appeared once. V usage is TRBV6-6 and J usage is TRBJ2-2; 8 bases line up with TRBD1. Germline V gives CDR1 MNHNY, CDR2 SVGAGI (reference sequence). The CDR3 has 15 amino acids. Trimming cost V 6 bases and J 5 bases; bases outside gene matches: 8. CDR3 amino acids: CASSQLQGATGELFF. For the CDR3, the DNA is TGTGCCAGCAGCCAGTTGCAGGGGGCGACCGGGGAGCTGTTTTTT.

The CDR3 sequence: CASSQEGGQGFYEQYF. The CDR3 coding sequence is TGCGCCAGCAGCCAAGAAGGGGGACAGGGATTCTACGAGCAGTACTTC. V gene TRBV4-3 combines with J gene TRBJ2-5, with 9 bases that match TRBD1. The end of the DNA is better explained by TRBJ2-7, so the J call may be wrong. In germline, CDR1 is LGHNA, CDR2 YSLEER. This CDR3 region has 16 residues.

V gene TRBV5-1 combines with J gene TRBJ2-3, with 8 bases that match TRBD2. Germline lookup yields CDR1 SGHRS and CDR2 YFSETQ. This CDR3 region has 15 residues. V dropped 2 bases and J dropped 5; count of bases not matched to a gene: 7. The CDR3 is CASSFITGGRDTQYF. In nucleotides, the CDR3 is TGCGCCAGCAGCTTTATAACGGGGGGGCGAGATACGCAGTATTTT.

The CDR3 DNA follows: TGTGCCAGCAGCTTTAATAGCGGGGGATACGAGCAGTACTTC. The encoded protein is CASSFNSGGYEQYF. V gene TRBV7-2 combines with J gene TRBJ2-7; 9 positions agree with TRBD2. J lost 4 bases, V lost 3 bases, and 4 bases had no gene match. The CDR3 length is 14 residues. CDR1 and CDR2 (germline): SGHTA, FQGNSA.

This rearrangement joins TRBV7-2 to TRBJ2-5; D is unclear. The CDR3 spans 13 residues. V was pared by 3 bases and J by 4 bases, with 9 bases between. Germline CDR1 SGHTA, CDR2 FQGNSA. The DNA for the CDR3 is TGTGCCAGCAGCTTGAGTATCATAGAGACCCAGTACTTC. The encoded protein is CASSLSIIETQYF.

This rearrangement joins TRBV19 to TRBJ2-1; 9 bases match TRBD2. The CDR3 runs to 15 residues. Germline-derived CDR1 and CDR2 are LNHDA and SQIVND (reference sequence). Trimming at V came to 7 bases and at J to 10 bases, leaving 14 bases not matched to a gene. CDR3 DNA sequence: TGTGCCAGTATAGGCGGGGGGGCCCGCCAAGTGGAGCAGTTCTTC. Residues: CASIGGGARQVEQFF.

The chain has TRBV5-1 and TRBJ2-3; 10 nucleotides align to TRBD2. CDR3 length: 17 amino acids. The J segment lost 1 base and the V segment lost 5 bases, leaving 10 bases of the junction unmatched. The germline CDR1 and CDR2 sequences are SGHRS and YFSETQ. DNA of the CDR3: TGCGCCAGCAGTATAGGAAACCTAGCGGGGGGCACAGATACGCAGTATTTT. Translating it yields CASSIGNLAGGTDTQYF.

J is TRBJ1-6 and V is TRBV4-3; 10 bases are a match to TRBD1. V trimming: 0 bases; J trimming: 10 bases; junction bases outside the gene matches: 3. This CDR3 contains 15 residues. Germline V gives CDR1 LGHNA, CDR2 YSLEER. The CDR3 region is CASSQDGTGVSPLHF. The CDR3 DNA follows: TGCGCCAGCAGCCAAGACGGGACAGGGGTCTCACCCCTCCACTTT.

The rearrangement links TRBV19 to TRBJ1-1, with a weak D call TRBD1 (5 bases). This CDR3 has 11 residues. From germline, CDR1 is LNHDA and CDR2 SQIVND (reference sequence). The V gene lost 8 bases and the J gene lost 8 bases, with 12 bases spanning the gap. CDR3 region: CASLRGREAFF. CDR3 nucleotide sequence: TGTGCCAGTTTAAGGGGCAGAGAAGCTTTCTTT.

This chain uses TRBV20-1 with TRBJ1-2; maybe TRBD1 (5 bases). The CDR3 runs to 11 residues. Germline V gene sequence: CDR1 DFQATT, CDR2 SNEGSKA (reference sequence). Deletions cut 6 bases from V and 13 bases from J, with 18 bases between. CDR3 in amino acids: CSASGGGLGTF. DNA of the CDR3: TGCAGTGCGAGTGGTGGGGGACTCGGCACCTTC.

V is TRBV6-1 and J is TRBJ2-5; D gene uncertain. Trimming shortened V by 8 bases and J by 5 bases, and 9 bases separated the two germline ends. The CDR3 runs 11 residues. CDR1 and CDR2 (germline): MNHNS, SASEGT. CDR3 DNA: TGTGCCAGCCAACCCGAGGAGACCCAGTACTTC. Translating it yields CASQPEETQYF.

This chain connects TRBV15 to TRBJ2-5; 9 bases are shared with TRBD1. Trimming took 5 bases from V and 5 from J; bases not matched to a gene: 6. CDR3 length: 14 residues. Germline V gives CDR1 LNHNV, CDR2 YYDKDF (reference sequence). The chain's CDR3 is CATSAGQGRETQYF. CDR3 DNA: TGTGCCACCAGCGCCGGACAGGGGAGGGAGACCCAGTACTTC.

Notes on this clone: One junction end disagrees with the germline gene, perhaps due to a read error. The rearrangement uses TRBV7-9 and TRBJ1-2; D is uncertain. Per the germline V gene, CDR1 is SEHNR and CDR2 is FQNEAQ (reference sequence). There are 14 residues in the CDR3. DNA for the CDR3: TGTTCCAGCAGTTTCCCGCAGGCCAGGTATGGCTACACCTTC. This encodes CSSSFPQARYGYTF.

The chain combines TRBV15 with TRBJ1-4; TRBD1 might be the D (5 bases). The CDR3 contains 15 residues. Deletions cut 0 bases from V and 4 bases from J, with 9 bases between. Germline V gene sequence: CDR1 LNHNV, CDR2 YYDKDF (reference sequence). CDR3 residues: CATSRDQGVNEKLFF. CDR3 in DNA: TGTGCCACCAGCAGAGATCAGGGTGTTAATGAAAAACTGTTTTTT.

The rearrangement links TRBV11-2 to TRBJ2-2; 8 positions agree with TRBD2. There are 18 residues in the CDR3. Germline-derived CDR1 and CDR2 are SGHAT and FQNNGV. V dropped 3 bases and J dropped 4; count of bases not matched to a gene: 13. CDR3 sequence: CASSLVRGEGEGTGELFF. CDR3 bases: TGTGCCAGCAGCTTGGTGCGGGGGGAGGGCGAGGGCACCGGGGAGCTGTTTTTT.

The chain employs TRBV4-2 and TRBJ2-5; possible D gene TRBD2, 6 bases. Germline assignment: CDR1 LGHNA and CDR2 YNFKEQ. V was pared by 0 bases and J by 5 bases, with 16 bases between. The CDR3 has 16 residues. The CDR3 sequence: CASSQEARGRWETQYF. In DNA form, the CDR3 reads TGTGCCAGCAGCCAAGAGGCGCGGGGCAGGTGGGAGACCCAGTACTTC.

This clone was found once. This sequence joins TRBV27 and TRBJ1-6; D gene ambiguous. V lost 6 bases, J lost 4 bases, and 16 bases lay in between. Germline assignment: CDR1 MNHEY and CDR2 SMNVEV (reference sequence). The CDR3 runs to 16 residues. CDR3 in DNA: TGTGCCAGCAGGGCAGAGACATTACTTTATAATTCACCCCTCCACTTT. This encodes CASRAETLLYNSPLHF.

The CDR3 DNA follows: TGCGCCAGCAGCGTGGTGGGACTTTCCAGTACAGATACGCAGTATTTT. As protein: CASSVVGLSSTDTQYF. The chain has TRBV5-1 and TRBJ2-3; the D gene is possibly TRBD2 (6 bases). V was trimmed by 4 bases and J by 3 bases, leaving 18 bases between them. The CDR3 runs to 16 residues. CDR1 SGHRS and CDR2 YFSETQ come from the germline V gene.

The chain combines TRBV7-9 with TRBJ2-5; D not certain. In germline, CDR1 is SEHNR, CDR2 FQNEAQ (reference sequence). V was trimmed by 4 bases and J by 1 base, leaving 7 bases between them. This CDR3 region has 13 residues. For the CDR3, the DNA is TGTGCCAGCAGCTCAGAGGTCCAAGAGACCCAGTACTTC. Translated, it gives CASSSEVQETQYF.

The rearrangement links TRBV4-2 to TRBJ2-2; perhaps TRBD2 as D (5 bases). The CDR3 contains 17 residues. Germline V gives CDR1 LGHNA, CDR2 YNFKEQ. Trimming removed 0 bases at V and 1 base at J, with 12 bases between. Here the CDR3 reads CASSQDRGGLNTGELFF. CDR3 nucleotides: TGTGCCAGCAGCCAAGATCGGGGTGGGTTGAACACCGGGGAGCTGTTTTTT.

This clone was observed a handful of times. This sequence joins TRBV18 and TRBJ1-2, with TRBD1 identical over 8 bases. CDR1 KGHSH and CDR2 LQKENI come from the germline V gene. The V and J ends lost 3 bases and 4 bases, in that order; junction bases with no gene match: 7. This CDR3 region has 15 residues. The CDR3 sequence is CASSPSLTGVYGYTF. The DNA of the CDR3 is TGTGCCAGCTCACCGTCGCTGACAGGGGTCTATGGCTACACCTTC.

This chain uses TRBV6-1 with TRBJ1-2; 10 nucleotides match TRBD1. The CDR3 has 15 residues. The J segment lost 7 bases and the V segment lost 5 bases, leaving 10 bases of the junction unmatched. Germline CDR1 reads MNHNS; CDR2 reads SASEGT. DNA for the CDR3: TGTGCCAGCAGTCGACCGGGACAGGGGTACCGTGGCTACACCTTC. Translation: CASSRPGQGYRGYTF.

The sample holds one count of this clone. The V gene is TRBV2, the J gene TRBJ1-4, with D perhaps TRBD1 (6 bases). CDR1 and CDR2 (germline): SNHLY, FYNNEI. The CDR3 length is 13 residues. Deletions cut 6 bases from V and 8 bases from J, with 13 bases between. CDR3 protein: CASRTTGYEKLFF. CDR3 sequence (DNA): TGTGCCAGCAGGACGACAGGTTACGAAAAACTGTTTTTT.

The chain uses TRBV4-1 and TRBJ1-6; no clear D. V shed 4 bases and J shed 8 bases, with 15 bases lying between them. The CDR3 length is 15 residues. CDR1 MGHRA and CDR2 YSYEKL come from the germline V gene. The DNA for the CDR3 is TGCGCCAGCAGCCGACGGAGGGAATTGGATTCACCCCTCCACTTT. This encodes CASSRRRELDSPLHF.